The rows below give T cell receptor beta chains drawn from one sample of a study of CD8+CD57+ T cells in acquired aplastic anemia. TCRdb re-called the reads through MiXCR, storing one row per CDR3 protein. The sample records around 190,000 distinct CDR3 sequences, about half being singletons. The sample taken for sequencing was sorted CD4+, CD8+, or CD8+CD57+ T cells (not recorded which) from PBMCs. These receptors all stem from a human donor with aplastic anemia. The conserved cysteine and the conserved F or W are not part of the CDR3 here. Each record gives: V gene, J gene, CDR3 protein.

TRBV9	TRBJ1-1	ASGMNTEAF
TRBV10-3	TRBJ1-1	ATGQGATNTEAF
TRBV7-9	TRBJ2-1	ASSLGGGTSVF
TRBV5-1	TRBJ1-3	ASSLVAGAGNTIY
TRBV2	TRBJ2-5	ASSQTGGWETQY
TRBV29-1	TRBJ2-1	SVDYASGLQQF
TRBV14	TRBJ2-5	ASSQDRVETQY
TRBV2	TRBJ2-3	ASSETGSTDTQY
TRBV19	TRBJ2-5	ASSIWISPEETQY
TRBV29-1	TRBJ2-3	SVPDYTDTQY
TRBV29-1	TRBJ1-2	SVRRDSRGYT
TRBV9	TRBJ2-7	ASSAPTRGHEQY
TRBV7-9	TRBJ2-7	ASTRGAGFYEQY
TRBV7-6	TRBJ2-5	ASSSTSGPLETQY
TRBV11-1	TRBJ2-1	ASSYPKSSYNEQF
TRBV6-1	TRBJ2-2	ASSPARNTGELF
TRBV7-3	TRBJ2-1	ASTAAGDNEQF
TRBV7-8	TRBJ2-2	ATSDSHLNTGELF
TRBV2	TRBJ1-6	ASSDREGSPLH
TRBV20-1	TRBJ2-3	SAPLAQQY
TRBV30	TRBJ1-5	AWSVRGSAVRGANQPQH
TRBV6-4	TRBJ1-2	ASSDVGQGILWNT
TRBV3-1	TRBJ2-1	ASSQRGTHNEQF
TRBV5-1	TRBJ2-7	ASSLSFSSYEQY
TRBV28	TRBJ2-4	ASSLVRINIQY